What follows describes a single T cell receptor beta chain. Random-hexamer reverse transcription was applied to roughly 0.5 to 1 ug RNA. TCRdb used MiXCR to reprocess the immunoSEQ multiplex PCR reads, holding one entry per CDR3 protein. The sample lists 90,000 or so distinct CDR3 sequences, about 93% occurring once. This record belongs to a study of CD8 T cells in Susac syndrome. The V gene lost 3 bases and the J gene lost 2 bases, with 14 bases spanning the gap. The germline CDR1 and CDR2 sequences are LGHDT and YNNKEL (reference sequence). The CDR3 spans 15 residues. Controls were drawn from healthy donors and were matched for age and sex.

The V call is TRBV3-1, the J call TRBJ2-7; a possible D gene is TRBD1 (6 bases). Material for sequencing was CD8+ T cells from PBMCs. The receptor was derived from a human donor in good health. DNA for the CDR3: TGTGCCAGCAGCCATCGGGACACCCGGACCTACGAGCAGTACTTC. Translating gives CASSHRDTRTYEQYF.